This TCR beta chain emerged from a study of CD8 T cells in Susac syndrome (dated by TCRdb to the late 2010s). Concerning the study at large: Whether CD8+ T cell activation and differentiation in Susac syndrome was antigen driven was tested using repertoire sequencing. The study at large found these results: The TCR sequencing and HLA analysis was acknowledged to have included a relatively small number of individuals.

V is shortened by 1 base, J by 0 bases, and the region joining them spans 9 bases. Counted from cysteine to phenylalanine, this CDR3 has 15 amino acids. Only the CDR3 part of the read is kept: 45 bases, read in frame from the first base. CDR1 is given as DFQATT and CDR2 as SNEGSKA, both from the germline V gene (reference sequence). RNA was extracted with the RNeasy kit and roughly 0.45 to 1 ug was reverse transcribed using random hexamers. TCR beta CDR3 regions were amplified with the immunoSEQ multiplex PCR assay covering 54 Vbeta and 13 Jbeta segments. PCR amplification bias was corrected using a synthetic template baseline for primer optimization and computational correction. Regarding the original processing steps: Reads were annotated to V, D and J genes according to IMGT and were analyzed with immunoSEQ Analyzer, with only productive sequences retained. Clonality was computed as one minus Shannon entropy normalized by log2 of the number of productive unique sequences. Public and private clones were assessed among the 100 most prevalent clones of each patient and control. Clones were defined as Susac-specific if absent from the healthy and MS cohorts, from 1052 published viral clones and from other ImmuneACCESS disease sequences. TCRdb trimmed public reads at Q25 via fastp, called clones via MiXCR and kept in-frame beta chains. Records with the same CDR3 protein are collapsed into one entry carrying the most frequent genes and DNA. The V and J calls reflect TCRdb's pipeline rather than the authors' work. This sample lists approximately 120,000 distinct CDR3 sequences; about 95% were detected once. The ten biggest clones cover more than 0.075% of the sample.

High-throughput TCR beta sequencing profiled peripheral blood CD8+ and CD4+ T cells from healthy donors, Susac syndrome patients and multiple sclerosis patients. Healthy donors were included as age- and sex-matched controls. Bulk CD8+ and CD4+ T cells were purified magnetically by negative isolation, whereas CD8+ TEMRA cells were enriched by FACS. Blood was drawn into EDTA tubes, processed within 24 hours, and PBMCs were isolated by density gradient centrifugation. PBMCs intended for TCR sequencing were frozen in liquid nitrogen and were later thawed in a 37 degrees C water bath. The sorted or isolated CD4+, CD8+ and CD8+ TEMRA cells reached a purity of at least 90%. This clonotype was seen just once. The antigen it binds to is not known. The record has no base qualities; no much larger clone is one base away. A single read offers scant evidence.

The sequence is built from TRBV20-1 and TRBJ1-4, with no reliable assignment of the D segment. Material: CD4+ T cells from PBMCs. The receptor was isolated from a human donor in good health. The base sequence is TGCAGTGCTAGAGGGACGTCTGCAACTAATGAAAAACTGTTTTTT. The resulting protein is CSARGTSATNEKLFF.